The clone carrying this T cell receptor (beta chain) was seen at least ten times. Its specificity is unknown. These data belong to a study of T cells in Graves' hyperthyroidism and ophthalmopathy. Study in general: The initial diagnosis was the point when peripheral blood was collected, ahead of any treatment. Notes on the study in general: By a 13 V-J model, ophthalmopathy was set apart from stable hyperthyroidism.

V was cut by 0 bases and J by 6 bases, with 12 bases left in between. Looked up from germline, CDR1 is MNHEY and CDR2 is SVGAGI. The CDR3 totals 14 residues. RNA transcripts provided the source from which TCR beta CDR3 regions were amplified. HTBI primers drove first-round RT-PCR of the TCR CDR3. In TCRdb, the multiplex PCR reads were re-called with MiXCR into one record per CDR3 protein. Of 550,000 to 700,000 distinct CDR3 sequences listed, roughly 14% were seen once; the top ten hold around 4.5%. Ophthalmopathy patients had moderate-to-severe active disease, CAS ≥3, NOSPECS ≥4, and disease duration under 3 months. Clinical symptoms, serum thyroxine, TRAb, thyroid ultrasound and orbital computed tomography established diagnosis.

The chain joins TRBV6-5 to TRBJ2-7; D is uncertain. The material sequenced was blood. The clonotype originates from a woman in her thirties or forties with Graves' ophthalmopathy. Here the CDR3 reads CASSYSRPATEQYF. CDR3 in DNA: TGTGCCAGCAGTTACTCGAGGCCCGCCACCGAGCAGTACTTC.